This TCR beta chain was obtained from a study of blood T cells in healthy people across ages (dated by TCRdb to the mid-2010s). For the study in its entirety: In model experiments, template switching captured roughly one uniquely barcoded TCR beta cDNA molecule for every two T cells. Using deep sequencing normalized with unique cDNA molecular identifiers, the study measured how TCR beta repertoire diversity changes with age. Donors were grouped into four age groups: young (average roughly 17 years), middle-aged (approximately 41), aged (62) and long-lived (just over 80). To avoid experimental bias, donors of different ages were distributed randomly across sequencing lanes. Two additional independent replicas of 1 million unique cDNA reads from the same blood draw were analyzed for two donors (one aged 18 to 29 and one aged 80 or older).

What the work shows at the level of the full study, not this receptor alone: The long-lived group showed more naive CD4+ T cells, fewer expanded clones and increased TCR diversity than the aged group, suggesting age selection. The percentage of naive T cells measured by flow cytometry correlated strongly with observed TCR beta diversity. As age increased, observed TCR beta diversity per million T cells dropped in a roughly linear way, and a significant reduction was already evident by age approximately 40. Because the CMV infection status of the donors was unknown, age-related changes in expanded clonotypes may potentially have been confounded. Conclusive comparison of naive and antigen-experienced compartments was prevented by the profiling of bulk unsorted PBMCs. Estimates of total diversity based on one million sequenced T cells were regarded as lower bounds and as underestimates.

V is cut back by 3 bases and J by 4 bases, with 7 bases in the junction unmatched. In the germline V gene, CDR1 corresponds to SGHTA and CDR2 to FQGNSA. The cysteine opens and the phenylalanine closes a CDR3 of 15 amino acids. Of the read, only the CDR3 DNA is kept; its 45 bases are in frame from base 1. This clonotype has a count of ten or more. Its antigen is unknown. The input lacks base qualities; no much larger clone sits a single base away. The library was generated by 5' RACE. TCRdb shows the sequencer as Illumina HiSeq 2500. The second PCR ran for roughly 7 to 11 cycles and used a J-beta primer mix along with a sample-barcoded 5' primer. A unique molecular identifier was introduced onto each TCR beta cDNA molecule by a template-switch 5' adaptor carrying 12 random nucleotides. At least 2.5 million CDR3-containing paired-end reads were obtained from each sample. The Mint cDNA synthesis kit, primed by a TRBC-specific oligonucleotide, was used to synthesize first-strand cDNA from all RNA. After uracil-DNA glycosylase treatment, a first 18-cycle PCR used universal primers M1SS and BC2_uni_R on all cDNA. As for the authors' bioinformatics: Each sample was normalized by randomly selecting 1 million high-quality reads, each carrying a distinct molecular identifier. Instead of being binned into consensus sequences, reads with shared molecular identifiers were discarded. MiTCR, with a Q25 quality threshold and the strictest error-elimination algorithm, was used for CDR3 identification, clonotype clustering and error correction. A nonparametric unseen species model with Euler transformation was used to estimate a lower bound on total TCR beta diversity. TCRdb ran its own pipeline on the public reads, namely fastp trimming at Q25 and MiXCR clone calling, and kept in-frame beta chains. Entries that share a CDR3 protein sequence are merged under the most common genes and DNA. None of the V and J calls come from the authors' own analysis; TCRdb made them. The sample includes 650,000 to 700,000 distinct CDR3 sequences, with approximately 30% observed a single time. 15% of the sample is in the top ten clones.

The 39 donors, aged about 6 to 100 years, were systemically healthy Caucasian individuals from Russia. Each donor gave about 9.7 milliliters of peripheral blood, drawn into EDTA-treated Vacutainer tubes. Ficoll-Paque density-gradient centrifugation was used to isolate PBMCs, with at least 6.5 million obtained per sample. Total RNA, at least 6 micrograms per sample, was extracted from PBMCs with Trizol reagent. The percentages of naive CD45RAhigh/CD27high T cells were determined by flow cytometry on a PBMC aliquot from every donor. The V and J segments used are TRBV7-2 and TRBJ1-2, with TRBD1 matching 8 junction bases. The sample consisted of blood. This sequence originates from a woman aged 80 or over in good health. Donor details come from another sample of the same person, matched by shared clones. CDR3 region: CASSLETGTGYGYTF. The DNA sequence follows: TGTGCCAGCAGCTTGGAAACCGGGACAGGCTATGGCTACACCTTC.